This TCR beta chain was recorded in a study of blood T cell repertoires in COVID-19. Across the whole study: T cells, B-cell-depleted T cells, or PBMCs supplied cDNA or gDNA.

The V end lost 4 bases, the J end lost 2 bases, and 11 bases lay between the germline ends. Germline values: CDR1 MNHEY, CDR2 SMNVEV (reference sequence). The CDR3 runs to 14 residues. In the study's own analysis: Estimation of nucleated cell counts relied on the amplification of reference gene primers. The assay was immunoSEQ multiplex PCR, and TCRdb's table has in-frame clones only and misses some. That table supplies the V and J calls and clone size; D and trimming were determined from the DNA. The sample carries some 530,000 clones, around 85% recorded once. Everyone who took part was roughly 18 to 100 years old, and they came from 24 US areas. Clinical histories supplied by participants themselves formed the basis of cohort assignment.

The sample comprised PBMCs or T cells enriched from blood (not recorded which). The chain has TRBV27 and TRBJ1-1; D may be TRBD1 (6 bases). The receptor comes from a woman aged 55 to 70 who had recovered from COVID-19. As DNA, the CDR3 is TGTGCCAGCAGTTCCGGGACAATTAACACTGAAGCTTTCTTT. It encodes CASSSGTINTEAFF.